This T cell receptor (beta chain) originates from a study of cytomegalovirus exposure and HLA in healthy donors. About the research overall: Within the Caucasian-associated ancestry cluster were roughly 79% of the approximately 400 genotyped donors.

J gave up 2 bases and V 1 base, and 3 bases lay outside the gene matches. Germline CDR1 LGHNA, CDR2 YSLEER. The CDR3 has 15 residues. Findings of the study overall: Most TCR sequences proved rare, with some public TCRs found in many donors. According to a later analysis, donors in an Asian-associated ancestry cluster reportedly had fewer N-insertions than the roughly 720-donor mean. Among immune exposure information, only CMV serostatus was available.

Details on this clone: Its antigen is unidentified.

Amplification used 60 Vbeta primers and 13 Jbeta primers. The repertoire was sequenced with immunoSEQ multiplex PCR; TCRdb's copy has only in-frame clones and lacks some. Among 150,000 to 200,000 clones listed, roughly three quarters were seen once. The sequencing sample was made of PBMCs. The sequence came from a male donor in good health and CMV-seropositive. V and J are TRBV4-3 and TRBJ2-3; TRBD2 matches at 7 bases. CDR3 region: CASSQGEGSTDTQYF. The CDR3 DNA sequence: TGCGCCAGCAGCCAAGGGGAGGGTTCCACAGATACGCAGTATTTT.